These 27 T cell receptor beta chains share one sample of origin, sequenced in a study of shared clonotypes between healthy human individuals. Clones were read by immunoSEQ multiplex PCR, and TCRdb kept only the in-frame ones, dropping some. This repertoire shows about 500,000 clones, roughly three quarters found once; its top ten account for around 12%. The specimen sequenced was PBMCs. The source is a woman in her forties in good health. Some clones in this sample may be carry-over from other donors' samples.

The sample holds a few counts of this clone. The V and J genes are TRBV5-1 and TRBJ2-7; D is unclear. The CDR3 runs 13 residues. Germline CDR1 is SGHRS and CDR2 is YFSETQ. Trimming cost V 3 bases and J 6 bases, with 13 bases left between them. The CDR3 DNA is TGCGCCAGCAGCTCCCAACCTCCCGGCGAGCAGTACTTC. Its protein is CASSSQPPGEQYF.

This clone occurred many times. This sequence joins TRBV9 and TRBJ2-7; 9 positions agree with TRBD1. The CDR3 contains 15 residues. J gave up 7 bases and V 3 bases, and 11 bases lay outside the gene matches. In germline, CDR1 is SGDLS, CDR2 YYNGEE. The CDR3 reads CASSAPGQGGREQYF. The CDR3 DNA reads as TGTGCCAGCAGCGCACCGGGACAGGGAGGAAGAGAGCAGTACTTC. The variable domain in full, completed from reference TRBV9 and TRBJ2-7, reads DSGVTQTPKHLITATGQRVTLRCSPRSGDLSVYWYQQSLDQGLQFLIQYYNGEERAKGNILERFSAQQFPDLHSELNLSSLELGDSALYFCASSAPGQGGREQYFGPGTRLTVT.

The chain has TRBV1 and TRBJ1-2. TRBV1 is listed as a pseudogene. The CDR3 is 15 residues long. The CDR3 loop is CTSSQDLSFSGGYTF. The CDR3 coding sequence is TGCACCAGCAGCCAAGATCTTTCGTTTAGCGGTGGCTACACCTTC.

CDR3 bases: TGCAGCGTTGCCTGGGACATCTACGAGCAGTACTTC. It codes for CSVAWDIYEQYF. The chain couples TRBV29-1 to TRBJ2-7, with a possible D match to TRBD1 (6 bases). Germline values: CDR1 SQVTM, CDR2 ANQGSEA. V lost 4 bases to trimming and J lost 3 bases, with 10 bases between them. This CDR3 has 12 residues.

The chain joins TRBV29-1 to TRBJ2-1, with TRBD2 matching 8 bases. CDR1 and CDR2 from the germline V gene are SQVTM and ANQGSEA. The CDR3 is 14 residues long. Trimming at V came to 3 bases and at J to 7 bases, leaving 8 bases not matched to a gene. The CDR3, as DNA: TGCAGCGTTGACAGAGCGGGAGTGTGGAATGAGCAGTTCTTC. Amino acid sequence: CSVDRAGVWNEQFF.

This rearrangement joins TRBV28 to TRBJ2-7; D is undetermined. The CDR3 is made up of 12 amino acids. Trimming stripped 7 bases from V and 0 bases from J, with 7 bases between. In germline, CDR1 is MDHEN, CDR2 SYDVKM. CDR3 nucleotide sequence: TGTGCCAGCAAAGGCATCTCCTACGAGCAGTACTTC. Amino acid sequence: CASKGISYEQYF.

The chain combines TRBV5-1 with TRBJ1-1, with D unclear. The germline CDR1 and CDR2 sequences are SGHRS and YFSETQ. Trimming stripped 0 bases from V and 1 base from J, with 16 bases between. The CDR3 sequence is 17 residues long. The CDR3, as DNA: TGCGCCAGCAGCTTGGACCCACCGAGGAGTAGGAACACTGAAGCTTTCTTT. It translates to CASSLDPPRSRNTEAFF.

V and J are TRBV2 and TRBJ2-4, with 8 positions matching TRBD2. Losses at the gene ends were 6 bases for V and 8 bases for J; bases not matched to a gene: 6. The CDR3 runs to 13 residues. CDR1 is SNHLY, CDR2 FYNNEI, per germline. CDR3 residues: CASSGVGGDIQYF. DNA of the CDR3: TGTGCCAGCAGCGGCGTCGGGGGGGACATTCAGTACTTC.

The chain couples TRBV11-1 to TRBJ2-1; 7 nucleotides align to TRBD1. The junction had 12 bases not matched to a gene; V was cut back by 4 bases and J by 6 bases. This CDR3 has 16 amino acids. Looked up from germline, CDR1 is SGHAT and CDR2 is FQDESV (reference sequence). The DNA for the CDR3 is TGTGCCAGCAGCTCCCGCCCGACAGGGATTCGCAATGAGCAGTTCTTC. It specifies CASSSRPTGIRNEQFF.

This clone was seen more than once but under ten times. The gene calls are TRBV28 and TRBJ2-1, with TRBD1 identical over 8 bases. Germline assignment: CDR1 MDHEN and CDR2 SYDVKM. J gave up 4 bases and V 6 bases, and 2 bases lay outside the gene matches. This CDR3 has 13 residues. The CDR3 is CASRGTGYNEQFF. Here the CDR3 DNA reads TGTGCCAGCAGAGGGACAGGTTACAATGAGCAGTTCTTC.

A word on this clone: A far larger clone is only one base removed, so a read error is likely. The chain links TRBV29-1 to TRBJ2-5; tentatively, D is TRBD1 or TRBD2 (5 bases each). The CDR3 consists of 14 residues. Germline CDR1 SQVTM, CDR2 ANQGSEA. V was cut by 4 bases and J by 5 bases, with 17 bases left in between. The CDR3 nucleotides read TGCAGCGTTGGGGGCGGGCAGGTCACGGAGACCCAGTACTTC. It specifies CSVGGGQVTETQYF.

The chain carries TRBV29-1 and TRBJ2-1, with 10 bases that match TRBD2. The CDR3 extends over 14 amino acids. CDR1 is SQVTM and CDR2 is ANQGSEA in the germline V gene. The J segment lost 10 bases and the V segment lost 6 bases, leaving 12 bases of the junction unmatched. The chain's CDR3 is CSVAVGSGRTEQFF. In DNA, the CDR3 is TGCAGCGTAGCGGTTGGTAGCGGGAGGACCGAGCAGTTCTTC.

The chain is built from TRBV4-3 and TRBJ1-2; D possibly corresponds to TRBD1 (5 bases). Germline-derived CDR1 and CDR2 are LGHNA and YSLEER. The CDR3 runs to 14 residues. Trimming left V 0 bases short and J 4 bases short, with 9 bases between. The CDR3 loop reads CASSQDPQGYGYTF. Written as DNA, the CDR3 is TGCGCCAGCAGCCAAGATCCCCAGGGCTATGGCTACACCTTC.

The genes are TRBV2 and TRBJ2-7; 7 bases align to TRBD2. The trim removed 7 bases at V and 4 bases at J, leaving 10 bases unmatched. Germline CDR1 and CDR2: SNHLY and FYNNEI. The CDR3 has 14 amino acids. CDR3 protein: CASMVGRVGYEQYF. Written as DNA, the CDR3 is TGTGCCAGCATGGTAGGGAGGGTCGGGTACGAGCAGTACTTC.

Concerning this clone: A far larger clone lies a single base away; this is likely a read error. The chain couples TRBV19 to TRBJ2-5, with TRBD2 matching over 9 bases. Germline CDR1 is LNHDA and CDR2 is SQIVND (reference sequence). The CDR3 loop spans 14 amino acids. CDR3 DNA sequence: TGTGCCAGTAGTATACTAGCGGGAAGAGAGGCCCAGTACTTC. The encoded protein is CASSILAGREAQYF.

The sample holds a few counts of this clone. This rearrangement joins TRBV7-3 to TRBJ2-7, with no clear D. Germline CDR1 and CDR2: SGHTA and FQGTGA. The CDR3 spans 13 residues. V shed 0 bases and J shed 4 bases, with 7 bases lying between them. The DNA of the CDR3 is TGTGCCAGCAGCTTAACGATCGGATACGAGCAGTACTTC. Its translation is CASSLTIGYEQYF.

This chain uses TRBV7-2 with TRBJ2-7; the D is unclear. Germline CDR1 and CDR2: SGHTA and FQGNSA. V shed 1 base and J shed 6 bases, with 7 bases lying between them. The CDR3 consists of 12 residues. The CDR3 DNA sequence: TGTGCCAGCAGCTTAGACGGTCTCGAGCAGTACTTC. Its protein product is CASSLDGLEQYF. The full variable domain, its missing parts supplied by reference TRBV7-2 and TRBJ2-7, is GAGVSQSPSNKVTEKGKDVELRCDPISGHTALYWYRQSLGQGLEFLIYFQGNSAPDKSGLPSDRFSAERTGGSVSTLTIQRTQQEDSAVYLCASSLDGLEQYFGPGTRLTVT.

CDR3 nucleotides: TGTGCCAGCAGCCCGGGTAGCGGGAGGGCCCTCAATGAGCAGTTCTTC. It encodes CASSPGSGRALNEQFF. V is TRBV7-2 and J is TRBJ2-1; 11 bases fit TRBD2. Trimming cost V 5 bases and J 6 bases; bases outside gene matches: 9. The CDR3 has 16 amino acids. The germline V gene has CDR1 SGHTA and CDR2 FQGNSA.

Concerning this clone: The same CDR3 arises from other DNA sequences in this sample as well. CDR3 nucleotide sequence: TGTGCCAGCAGCTTGGACGGGGACGAGCAGTACTTC. Its protein is CASSLDGDEQYF. The V gene is TRBV5-4, the J gene TRBJ2-7; TRBD2 is a possible D gene (5 bases). Germline V gene data show CDR1 as SGHNT and CDR2 as YYREEE (reference sequence). Trimming stripped 0 bases from V and 5 bases from J, with 6 bases between. The CDR3 sequence is 12 residues long.

The rearrangement joins TRBV28 to TRBJ2-7; D unclear. Trimming shortened V by 7 bases and J by 6 bases, and 13 bases separated the two germline ends. Germline CDR1 and CDR2: MDHEN and SYDVKM. The CDR3 consists of 12 residues. DNA of the CDR3: TGTGCCAGCAAGTCGAGTCAACGCGAGCAGTACTTC. Its protein is CASKSSQREQYF.

The chain recombines TRBV7-7 with TRBJ2-1, with 10 positions matching TRBD2. The CDR3 loop spans 15 amino acids. Germline CDR1 is SSHAT and CDR2 is FNYEAQ (reference sequence). V lost 1 base, J lost 5 bases, and 2 bases stayed unmatched. DNA of the CDR3: TGTGCCAGCAGCTTAGGTCTAGCGGGAGACAATGAGCAGTTCTTC. Translating gives CASSLGLAGDNEQFF. The full variable domain, rest sourced from reference TRBV7-7 and TRBJ2-1, is GAGVSQSPRYKVTKRGQDVTLRCDPISSHATLYWYQQALGQGPEFLTYFNYEAQPDKSGLPSDRFSAERPEGSISTLTIQRTEQRDSAMYRCASSLGLAGDNEQFFGPGTRLTVL.

J is TRBJ2-4 and V is TRBV18; perhaps TRBD2 as D (6 bases). Trimming removed 0 bases from V and 6 bases from J, with 12 bases in between. The CDR3 runs 15 residues. Germline V gene lookup returns CDR1 KGHSH and CDR2 LQKENI. DNA of the CDR3: TGTGCCAGCTCACCACCTGGAGGGTACGGAAACATTCAGTACTTC. Translation: CASSPPGGYGNIQYF. The complete variable domain, with remaining parts taken from reference TRBV18 and TRBJ2-4, reads NAGVMQNPRHLVRRRGQEARLRCSPMKGHSHVYWYRQLPEEGLKFMVYLQKENIIDESGMPKERFSAEFPKEGPSILRIQQVVRGDSAAYFCASSPPGGYGNIQYFGAGTRLSVL.

This chain uses TRBV7-3 with TRBJ1-2; possibly TRBD1 for D (5 bases). V lost 2 bases to trimming and J lost 6 bases, with 10 bases between them. CDR3 length: 13 residues. Germline loops: CDR1 SGHTA, CDR2 FQGTGA. The CDR3 region has the DNA TGTGCCAGCAGCTTACGAATGGGGGATGGCTACACCTTC. Its protein is CASSLRMGDGYTF.

This clone was counted between two and nine times. A far larger clone is one base from this, pointing to a likely read error. The CDR3 end shows no conserved phenylalanine or tryptophan, and so a read error is likely. This sequence joins TRBV27 and TRBJ1-2, with 7 bases identical to TRBD1. The J segment lost 4 bases and the V segment lost 0 bases, leaving 5 bases of the junction unmatched. Looked up from germline, CDR1 is MNHEY and CDR2 is SMNVEV (reference sequence). The CDR3 loop spans 15 amino acids. In DNA form, the CDR3 reads TGTGCCAGCAGTTTATCGCAGGGGGTGGGCTATGGCTACACCGTC. Its protein product is CASSLSQGVGYGYTV.

This clone was seen only a few times. Only one base separates this from a far larger clonotype, so it likely reflects a read error. The same CDR3 also results from other DNA sequences found in this sample. The rearrangement joins TRBV30 to TRBJ1-2, with 7 bases aligning to TRBD1. The germline gives CDR1 GTSNPN, CDR2 SVGIG (reference sequence). Trimming at V came to 3 bases and at J to 0 bases, leaving 10 bases not matched to a gene. This CDR3 is 16 amino acids long. The CDR3 here is CAWSDSHRGSNYGYTF. CDR3 sequence (DNA): TGTGCCTGGAGCGACTCCCACAGGGGTTCTAACTATGGCTACACCTTC.

The chain carries TRBV7-2 and TRBJ2-1; 10 bases match TRBD1. Trimming took 0 bases from V and 6 from J; bases not matched to a gene: 11. Per germline, CDR1 SGHTA and CDR2 FQGNSA. This CDR3 has 18 residues. The CDR3 loop is CASSLAHVSRDRGNEQFF. The CDR3 region has the DNA TGTGCCAGCAGCTTAGCGCACGTTAGCCGGGACAGGGGCAATGAGCAGTTCTTC.

This clone was seen a few times. The chain couples TRBV5-4 to TRBJ2-5; weak D call: TRBD1 (5 bases). Germline assignment: CDR1 SGHNT and CDR2 YYREEE (reference sequence). V was cut by 0 bases and J by 6 bases, with 9 bases left in between. This CDR3 spans 13 amino acids. CDR3 DNA sequence: TGTGCCAGCAGCTTGGCAGGGCGGCAGACCCAGTACTTC. Residues: CASSLAGRQTQYF. The full variable domain, with the rest looked up from reference TRBV5-4 and TRBJ2-5, is ETGVTQSPTHLIKTRGQQVTLRCSSQSGHNTVSWYQQALGQGPQFIFQYYREEENGRGNFPPRFSGLQFPNYSSELNVNALELDDSALYLCASSLAGRQTQYFGPGTRLLVL.